This note documents a single T cell receptor beta chain sequence. The TCR beta repertoire was assessed by survey-level immunoSEQ sequencing. The assay was immunoSEQ multiplex PCR, and TCRdb's table has in-frame clones only and misses some. The data contain 45,000 to 55,000 clones, more than 85% of them seen just once; the ten biggest clones take up roughly a tenth. Germline CDR1 is KGHDR and CDR2 is SFDVKD. The CDR3 sequence is 12 residues long. J was trimmed by 3 bases and V by 7 bases; bases with no gene match: 1. The rearrangement joins TRBV24-1 to TRBJ1-2, with 7 nucleotides matching TRBD1. Sequencing was done on a sample of PBMCs. The clonotype was recovered from a man in his forties with rheumatoid arthritis. CDR3 in amino acids: CATSQGDYGYTF. The DNA of the CDR3 is TGTGCCACCAGCCAGGGGGACTATGGCTACACCTTC.